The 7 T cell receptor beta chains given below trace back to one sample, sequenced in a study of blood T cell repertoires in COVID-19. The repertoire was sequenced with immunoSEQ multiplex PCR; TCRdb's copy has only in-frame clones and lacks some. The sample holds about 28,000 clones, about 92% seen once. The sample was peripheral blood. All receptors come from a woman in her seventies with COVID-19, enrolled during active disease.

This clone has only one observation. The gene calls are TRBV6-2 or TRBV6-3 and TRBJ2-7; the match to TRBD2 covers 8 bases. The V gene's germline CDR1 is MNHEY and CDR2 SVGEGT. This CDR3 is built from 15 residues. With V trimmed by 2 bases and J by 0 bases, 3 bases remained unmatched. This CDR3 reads CASSYGSGNSYEQYF. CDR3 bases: TGTGCCAGCAGTTACGGTAGCGGGAACTCCTACGAGCAGTACTTC.

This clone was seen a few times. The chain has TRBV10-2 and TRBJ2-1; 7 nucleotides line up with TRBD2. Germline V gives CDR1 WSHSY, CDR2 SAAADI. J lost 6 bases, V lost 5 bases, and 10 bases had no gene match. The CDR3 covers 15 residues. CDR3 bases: TGCGCCAGCAGTCTGACTAGCCAAGTGGGCAATGAGCAGTTCTTC. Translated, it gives CASSLTSQVGNEQFF.

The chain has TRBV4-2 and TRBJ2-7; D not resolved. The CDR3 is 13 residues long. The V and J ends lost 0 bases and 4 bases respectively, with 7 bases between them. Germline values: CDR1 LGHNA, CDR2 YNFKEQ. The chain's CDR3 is CASSQDRNYEQYF. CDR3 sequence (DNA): TGTGCCAGCAGCCAAGATAGAAATTACGAGCAGTACTTC.

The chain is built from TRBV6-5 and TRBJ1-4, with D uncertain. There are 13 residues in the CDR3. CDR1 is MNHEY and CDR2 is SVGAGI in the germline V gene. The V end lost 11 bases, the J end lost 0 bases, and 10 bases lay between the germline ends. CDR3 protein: CASGGATNEKLFF. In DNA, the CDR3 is TGTGCCTCGGGAGGTGCAACTAATGAAAAACTGTTTTTT.

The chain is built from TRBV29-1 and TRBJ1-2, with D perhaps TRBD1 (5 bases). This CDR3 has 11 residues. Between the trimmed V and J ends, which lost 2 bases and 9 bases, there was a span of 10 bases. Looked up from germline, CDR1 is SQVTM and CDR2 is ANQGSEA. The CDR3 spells CSVERGRSYTF. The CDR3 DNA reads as TGCAGCGTTGAACGGGGGAGGAGCTACACCTTC.

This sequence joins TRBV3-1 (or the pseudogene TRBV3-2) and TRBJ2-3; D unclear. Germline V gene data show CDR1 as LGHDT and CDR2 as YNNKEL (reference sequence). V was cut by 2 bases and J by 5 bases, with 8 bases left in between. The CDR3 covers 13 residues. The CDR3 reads CASSQTAVDTQYF. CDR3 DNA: TGTGCCAGCAGCCAAACAGCTGTAGATACGCAGTATTTT.

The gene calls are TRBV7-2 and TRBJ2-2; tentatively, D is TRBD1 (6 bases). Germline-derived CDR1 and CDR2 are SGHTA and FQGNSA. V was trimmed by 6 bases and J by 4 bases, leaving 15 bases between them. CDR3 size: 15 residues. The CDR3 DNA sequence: TGTGCCAGCAGGCCTCAAGGGGGAACCACCGGGGAGCTGTTTTTT. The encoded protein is CASRPQGGTTGELFF.